This TCR beta chain was sequenced in a study of human T cells and chemical hapten exposure. Unique molecular identifiers were linked by the library to individual cDNA molecules. A single record per CDR3 protein comes from TCRdb applying MiXCR to the RACE reads. Among 40,000 or so distinct CDR3 sequences listed, 8% to 11% were seen once. This clonotype came up many times. Time point specified: pre-sensitization, week 0. Treatment in this sample: therapeutic diphenylcyclopropenone sensitization with weekly scalp DPC. The CDR3 runs to 15 residues. J lost 5 bases, V lost 6 bases, and 11 bases had no gene match. Per germline, CDR1 DFQATT and CDR2 SNEGSKA (reference sequence).

The sample in question was whole blood, obtained in connection with sensitization to the hapten diphenylcyclopropenone (DPC). The chain has TRBV20-1 and TRBJ2-2; 8 positions agree with TRBD1. The source of this sequence is a man aged 25-40 years with alopecia areata. Some clones in this sample may be carry-over from other donors' samples. The chain's CDR3 is CSAKSPGGRTGELFF. CDR3 in DNA: TGCAGTGCCAAGAGCCCAGGGGGCAGGACCGGGGAGCTGTTTTTT.